A single T cell receptor (beta chain) is shown here with its context. What it recognizes is unknown. These data come from a study of beta chain features in type 1 diabetes. Notes on the study in general: In every one of the four CD4+ subsets, TCRB CDR3s were moderately but significantly shorter in Type 1 diabetes patients.

V lost 10 bases and J 4 bases, leaving 16 bases between the germline ends. CDR1 and CDR2 (germline): LNHDA, SQIVND (reference sequence). There are 13 residues in the CDR3. Reverse transcription of all isolated RNA meant that expressed TCRB transcripts were sequenced. Generated by immunoSEQ multiplex PCR, the TCRdb table keeps only in-frame clones and is missing some. The sample includes 140,000 to 150,000 clones, roughly an eighth seen only once; the top ten take under 1.5%. Sequences were obtained from central memory CD4+ T cells from blood. The chain has TRBV19 and TRBJ1-2; D may be TRBD1 (6 bases). The TCR sequence derives from a man between 18 and 29 years old with type 1 diabetes. CDR3 DNA: TGTGCCACTCGAATACAGGGAACCTATGGCTACACCTTC. Translation: CATRIQGTYGYTF.